This T cell receptor (beta chain) derives from a study of blood T cells in healthy people across ages. Findings and limits, study-wide: Fewer expanded clones and more diversity marked long-lived versus aged donors. The authors considered diversity estimates from one million T cells to be underestimates. Significant beta diversity loss was already apparent by age around 40, declining roughly linearly.

Each donor gave roughly 9.1 milliliters of peripheral blood. In regard to this clonotype: As yet, its antigen is unknown.

The CDR3 covers 14 residues. The V gene lost 0 bases and the J gene lost 4 bases, with 11 bases spanning the gap. Germline CDR1 GTSNPN, CDR2 SVGIG (reference sequence). With a J-beta primer mix and a sample-barcoded 5' primer, a second PCR ran about 6 to 11 cycles. TCRdb re-called the 5' RACE reads with MiXCR, one entry per CDR3 protein. The table lists about 830,000 distinct CDR3 sequences, 60% to 80% of them singletons. V gene TRBV30 combines with J gene TRBJ2-3, with D perhaps matching TRBD2 (7 bases). Specimen: blood. The TCR originated in a man aged 25-45 years in good health. CDR3 region: CAWSVGGGADTQYF. The CDR3, as DNA: TGTGCCTGGAGTGTAGGGGGGGGCGCAGATACGCAGTATTTT.